The rows below give T cell receptor beta chains drawn from one sample of a study of blood T cell repertoires in COVID-19. This table comes from immunoSEQ multiplex PCR, and its TCRdb copy is limited to in-frame clones, with some not included. The sample consists of some 200,000 clones, around 83% of them appearing once. The sample consisted of peripheral blood. The source is a woman aged 40 to 50 with acute or convalescent COVID-19. The CDR3 runs from the conserved cysteine through the conserved F or W.

V gene	J gene	CDR3 protein
TRBV4-2	TRBJ1-1	CASSHGEGVGTEAFF
TRBV12-3/TRBV12-4	TRBJ2-7	CASSNDRGEQYF
TRBV28	TRBJ1-2	CASSLGTVFYGYTF
TRBV6-4	TRBJ2-3	CASSDGTSTGADTQYF
TRBV18	TRBJ1-5	CASSPSPGSNQPQHF
TRBV19	TRBJ1-4	CASSPGGPNEKLFF
TRBV28	TRBJ1-2	CASRGHRYGYTF
TRBV28	TRBJ2-1	CASSGPDRAYNEQFF
TRBV3-1/TRBV3-2	TRBJ1-3	CASSFQGRGGNTIYF
TRBV29-1	TRBJ2-1	CSVGQGLNEQFF
TRBV5-1	TRBJ2-3	CASSLALASTDTQYF
TRBV19	TRBJ1-5	CASTPGGVTIQPQHF
TRBV28	TRBJ2-7	CASSRQPLALEQYF
TRBV2	TRBJ2-2	CATRPGTGELFF
TRBV5-6	TRBJ2-1	CASRPPGLAGNEQFF
TRBV19	TRBJ1-2	CASTPVGPDYGYTF
TRBV6-5	TRBJ1-2	CASSSQGGAGGYTF
TRBV15	TRBJ1-5	CATSRADRGSLPQHF